This T cell receptor (beta chain) was identified during a study of blood T cell repertoires in COVID-19. Study-wide context: Nucleic acid was either cDNA or gDNA, and it came from T cells, B-cell-depleted T cells, or PBMCs.

The germline V gene encodes CDR1 LNHDA and CDR2 SQIVND (reference sequence). This CDR3 has 15 residues. V lost 4 bases to trimming and J lost 0 bases; unmatched junction nucleotides: 5. Original analysis: For nucleated cells, counts were estimated from reference gene primer amplification. Clones were sequenced by immunoSEQ multiplex PCR, and TCRdb holds only the in-frame ones, with some missing. D and trimming come from the DNA, and the V and J calls and clone size come from that table. Among 230,000 or so clones, roughly 76% were seen once, and the ten largest hold around 7.5%. Sequenced material: peripheral blood. This sequence was found in a woman aged 80 or over with COVID-19, enrolled during active disease. The rearrangement uses TRBV19 and TRBJ1-1; 7 nucleotides line up with TRBD1. This CDR3 is CASSTTGSLNTEAFF. Here the CDR3 DNA reads TGTGCCAGTAGTACGACAGGGTCCCTGAACACTGAAGCTTTCTTT. The full variable domain, in which reference TRBV19 and TRBJ1-1 provide the parts outside the CDR3, is DGGITQSPKYLFRKEGQNVTLSCEQNLNHDAMYWYRQDPGQGLRLIYYSQIVNDFQKGDIAEGYSVSREKKESFPLTVTSAQKNPTAFYLCASSTTGSLNTEAFFGQGTRLTVV.